This entry concerns a single T cell receptor (beta chain). This record comes from a study of T cells after yellow fever vaccination. Study-wide points: Booster sampling recovered most clones from primary vaccination (approximately 96% CD4, approximately 90% CD8). Shared CD4/CD8 clonotypes were a small share, likely from convergent recombination. High-abundance clonotypes from the bulk population could contaminate FACS-sorted repertoires.

The CDR3 consists of 16 residues. V trimming: 5 bases; J trimming: 0 bases; junction bases outside the gene matches: 7. Germline CDR1 reads LNHNV; CDR2 reads YYDKDF (reference sequence). 5'RACE template switching produced TCR cDNA carrying a universal primer site and UMIs. TCRdb itself ran the 5' RACE reads through MiXCR, one entry per CDR3 protein. The table shows 42,000 or so distinct CDR3 sequences, with almost 7% occurring only once. Here the sequenced sample was CD8+ T cells not binding an NS4B(214-222) dextramer, sorted from PBMCs, taken 45 days after the yellow fever booster vaccination. J is TRBJ1-2 and V is TRBV15, with TRBD1 matching 9 bases. The clonotype was recovered from a young man who received the YFV17D yellow fever vaccine. The CDR3 reads CATSPDRGLPNYGYTF. CDR3 sequence (DNA): TGTGCCACCAGCCCGGACAGGGGCCTTCCTAACTATGGCTACACCTTC.